The 23 T cell receptor beta chains listed next were all sequenced from one sample in a study of vaccination effects on CD4 cells after COVID-19 (dated by TCRdb to 2021 to 2024). Library preparation employed the immunoSEQ multiplex PCR assay. Entries here come from immuneACCESS through TCRdb and include only in-frame sequences with V and J called. Some clones fail to appear in such tables; in the studies checked, an unresolved V gene covers under half of the shortfall, and the cause of the remainder is unknown. This sample is represented by about 8,900 clones; about 76% of them were singletons. 10% to 13% of the sample is in the top ten clones. Their cognate antigens are unknown. After approximately eleven days of culture, CD4+ T cells were isolated with the EasySep CD4+ T cell isolation kit. Each participant received two doses of an mRNA SARS-CoV-2 vaccine, either BNT162b2 or mRNA-1273. Sequences were derived from CD4+ T cells from PBMCs cultured without peptide, sampled after COVID-19 vaccination. These receptors were collected from a human donor who received a COVID-19 vaccine.

CDR3 in DNA: TGTGCCAGCAGCTTAGTCGGCACCGGGGAGCTGTTTTTT. Protein product: CASSLVGTGELFF. This chain links TRBV11-2 with TRBJ2-2, with no clear D. V was pared by 1 base and J by 4 bases, with 4 bases between. This CDR3 is 13 amino acids long. The germline V gene encodes CDR1 SGHAT and CDR2 FQNNGV. Full variable domain (remainder filled in from reference TRBV11-2 and TRBJ2-2): EAGVAQSPRYKIIEKRQSVAFWCNPISGHATLYWYQQILGQGPKLLIQFQNNGVVDDSQLPKDRFSAERLKGVDSTLKIQPAKLEDSAVYLCASSLVGTGELFFGEGSRLTVL.

This clone came up once. CDR3 nucleotides: TGTGCCAGCAGTTTCAGGGTGTCGTACGAGCAGTACTTC. Translation gives CASSFRVSYEQYF. This chain uses TRBV28 with TRBJ2-7, with D perhaps matching TRBD1 (5 bases). Germline CDR1 reads MDHEN; CDR2 reads SYDVKM. The CDR3 consists of 13 residues. Trimming removed 3 bases at V and 4 bases at J, with 10 bases between.

This clone was picked up one time. The chain uses TRBV3-1 (or the pseudogene TRBV3-2) and TRBJ2-1; TRBD2 matches at 14 bases. The CDR3 extends over 14 amino acids. Germline CDR1 reads LGHDT; CDR2 reads YNNKEL (reference sequence). V dropped 4 bases and J dropped 11; count of bases not matched to a gene: 4. CDR3 DNA sequence: TGTGCCAGCAGCCCGGGACTAGCGGGGGACCAGCAGTTCTTC. It translates to CASSPGLAGDQQFF.

V is TRBV11-2 and J is TRBJ2-2; 9 bases are shared with TRBD2. The V and J ends lost 1 base and 5 bases, in that order; junction bases with no gene match: 8. Germline V gives CDR1 SGHAT, CDR2 FQNNGV. This CDR3 contains 17 residues. CDR3 protein: CASSLGGLAGPTGELFF. The CDR3 nucleotides read TGTGCCAGCAGCTTAGGCGGGCTAGCGGGGCCAACCGGGGAGCTGTTTTTT.

The chain uses TRBV4-1 and TRBJ1-4; possible D gene TRBD1, 5 bases. In germline, CDR1 is MGHRA, CDR2 YSYEKL. V was pared by 3 bases and J by 7 bases, with 12 bases between. The CDR3 runs to 14 residues. In DNA, the CDR3 is TGCGCCAGCAGCCACGGGGGATCTATTGAAAAACTGTTTTTT. This encodes CASSHGGSIEKLFF.

This sequence joins TRBV7-2 and TRBJ1-4; tentative D call: TRBD1 (5 bases). Germline V gene lookup returns CDR1 SGHTA and CDR2 FQGNSA. CDR3 size: 14 residues. Trimming took off 4 bases at V and 7 bases at J, with 13 bases between the two ends. CDR3 sequence reads: CASSSDMRGEKLFF. The CDR3 DNA reads TGTGCCAGCAGCTCCGACATGAGGGGTGAAAAACTGTTTTTT.

The chain is built from TRBV5-1 and TRBJ2-3; TRBD1 is a possible D gene (5 bases). The CDR3 runs to 15 residues. Trimming took off 0 bases at V and 3 bases at J, with 11 bases between the two ends. Per the germline V gene, CDR1 is SGHRS and CDR2 is YFSETQ. CDR3 residues: CASSLERQLTDTQYF. The CDR3 bases are TGCGCCAGCAGCTTGGAGCGACAGTTAACAGATACGCAGTATTTT.

This clone was observed once. The CDR3 region has the DNA TGTGCCAGTACCGCGACAGGGATCTCCTATGGCTACACCTTC. As protein: CASTATGISYGYTF. V usage is TRBV19 and J usage is TRBJ1-2; 7 nucleotides align to TRBD1. Trimming took 7 bases from V and 4 from J; bases not matched to a gene: 9. The length of the CDR3 is 14 residues. Per the germline V gene, CDR1 is LNHDA and CDR2 is SQIVND (reference sequence).

V gene TRBV7-9 combines with J gene TRBJ1-2; unclear D gene. Germline loops: CDR1 SEHNR, CDR2 FQNEAQ (reference sequence). The CDR3 has 13 residues. Trimming took 1 base from V and 7 from J, leaving 10 bases between them. The CDR3 reads CASSLGDNTGYTF. The DNA of the CDR3 is TGTGCCAGCAGCTTAGGAGACAATACTGGCTACACCTTC. The entire variable domain, with the rest obtained from reference TRBV7-9 and TRBJ1-2, is as follows: DTGVSQNPRHKITKRGQNVTFRCDPISEHNRLYWYRQTLGQGPEFLTYFQNEAQLEKSRLLSDRFSAERPKGSFSTLEIQRTEQGDSAMYLCASSLGDNTGYTFGSGTRLTVV.

The V call is TRBV2, the J call TRBJ1-5; a weak D match, TRBD1 (5 bases). The CDR3 is 15 amino acids. V lost 5 bases and J 10 bases, leaving 21 bases between the germline ends. Germline values: CDR1 SNHLY, CDR2 FYNNEI. As DNA, the CDR3 is TGTGCCAGCAGTCCTGGGACCGAGATTATATTTCCCCAGCATTTT. Protein: CASSPGTEIIFPQHF. The full variable domain, with the rest looked up from reference TRBV2 and TRBJ1-5, is EPEVTQTPSHQVTQMGQEVILRCVPISNHLYFYWYRQILGQKVEFLVSFYNNEISEKSEIFDDQFSVERPDGSNFTLKIRSTKLEDSAMYFCASSPGTEIIFPQHFGDGTRLSIL.

V is TRBV4-3 and J is TRBJ2-1; 10 positions match TRBD2. J gave up 7 bases and V 0 bases, and 3 bases lay outside the gene matches. In germline, CDR1 is LGHNA, CDR2 YSLEER. The CDR3 has 15 amino acids. For the CDR3, the DNA is TGCGCCAGCAGCCAAGAACTAGCGGGGACTAATGAGCAGTTCTTC. Translation gives CASSQELAGTNEQFF.

The chain couples TRBV6-1 to TRBJ2-6; tentative D call: TRBD2 (6 bases). The V gene lost 0 bases and the J gene lost 2 bases, with 11 bases spanning the gap. This CDR3 region has 17 residues. Germline V gene data show CDR1 as MNHNS and CDR2 as SASEGT. CDR3 amino acids: CASSEAPGEAGANVLTF. CDR3 coding DNA: TGTGCCAGCAGTGAAGCGCCGGGGGAAGCTGGGGCCAACGTCCTGACTTTC.

For this clone: The junction shows a germline mismatch at one end, possibly a read error. The DNA for the CDR3 is TGTGCCAGCAGTCAAGCAGGGGGAAACACTGAAGCTTTCTTT. This sequence encodes CASSQAGGNTEAFF. The V and J genes are TRBV4-2 and TRBJ1-1, with 7 nucleotides matching TRBD1. The CDR3 sequence is 14 residues long. The germline CDR1 and CDR2 sequences are LGHNA and YNFKEQ.

This rearrangement joins TRBV5-4 to TRBJ1-2; 9 bases are a match to TRBD1. Losses at the gene ends were 0 bases for V and 6 bases for J; bases not matched to a gene: 6. This CDR3 is 15 amino acids long. The germline CDR1 and CDR2 sequences are SGHNT and YYREEE (reference sequence). For the CDR3, the DNA is TGTGCCAGCAGCTTGGCCGACAGGGGGTCAAATGGCTACACCTTC. Translated: CASSLADRGSNGYTF.

This clone was detected a few times. This CDR3 is CASKEAGLAGELFF. The DNA for the CDR3 is TGTGCCAGCAAGGAGGCGGGGTTGGCCGGGGAGCTGTTTTTT. The chain uses TRBV27 and TRBJ2-2; maybe TRBD2 (6 bases). Trimming left V 7 bases short and J 6 bases short, with 15 bases between. CDR3 length equals 14 residues. The V gene's germline CDR1 is MNHEY and CDR2 SMNVEV (reference sequence).

This rearrangement joins TRBV5-6 to TRBJ2-5; TRBD1 matches at 7 bases. Per germline, CDR1 SGHDT and CDR2 YYEEEE. The CDR3 covers 13 residues. V shed 6 bases, J shed 5 bases, and the junction held 7 bases outside the gene matches. CDR3 DNA: TGTGCCAGCACCGAAGACAGGGCGGAGACCCAGTACTTC. Protein sequence: CASTEDRAETQYF. The full variable domain, with the rest looked up from reference TRBV5-6 and TRBJ2-5, is DAGVTQSPTHLIKTRGQQVTLRCSPKSGHDTVSWYQQALGQGPQFIFQYYEEEERQRGNFPDRFSGHQFPNYSSELNVNALLLGDSALYLCASTEDRAETQYFGPGTRLLVL.

The J gene is TRBJ2-2, the V gene TRBV6-2 or TRBV6-3; D possibly corresponds to TRBD1 (5 bases). The length of the CDR3 is 15 residues. The V and J ends lost 6 bases and 6 bases respectively, with 17 bases between them. Germline V lookup: CDR1 MNHEY, CDR2 SVGEGT. The CDR3 region is CASSPGQGKPGELFF. CDR3 coding DNA: TGTGCCAGCAGCCCAGGACAAGGGAAACCCGGGGAGCTGTTTTTT.

As DNA, the CDR3 is TGCGCCAGCAGCCAAGATCGACTAGCGGACTTCAATGAGCAGTTCTTC. Residues: CASSQDRLADFNEQFF. This chain links TRBV4-1 with TRBJ2-1, with 9 bases identical to TRBD2. V lost 0 bases and J lost 6; bases outside the gene matches: 6. The V gene's germline CDR1 is MGHRA and CDR2 YSYEKL. The CDR3 is 16 amino acids.

The chain is built from TRBV18 and TRBJ1-3; D is unresolved. The CDR3 contains 13 residues. The V gene's germline CDR1 is KGHSH and CDR2 LQKENI. The V gene lost 6 bases and the J gene lost 11 bases, with 17 bases spanning the gap. The CDR3 loop is CASSPDARNAIYF. The CDR3, as DNA: TGTGCCAGCTCGCCGGACGCCCGCAACGCCATATATTTT.

The V gene is TRBV13, the J gene TRBJ1-1; the D is unclear. The length of the CDR3 is 14 residues. V dropped 1 base and J dropped 0 bases, with 6 bases sitting between them. Germline V gene data show CDR1 as PRHDT and CDR2 as FYEKMQ (reference sequence). CDR3 sequence reads: CASSLVNLNTEAFF. The CDR3 DNA is TGTGCCAGCAGCTTAGTCAACTTGAACACTGAAGCTTTCTTT.

This clone was picked up a small number of times. The chain joins TRBV7-2 to TRBJ1-3; D call uncertain. Germline V gene data show CDR1 as SGHTA and CDR2 as FQGNSA. The CDR3 extends over 15 amino acids. The V gene lost 3 bases and the J gene lost 4 bases, with 13 bases spanning the gap. The CDR3 region is CASSLHSARGNTIYF. DNA for the CDR3: TGTGCCAGCAGCTTGCACAGTGCGCGAGGAAACACCATATATTTT. The variable domain in full, completed from reference TRBV7-2 and TRBJ1-3, reads GAGVSQSPSNKVTEKGKDVELRCDPISGHTALYWYRQSLGQGLEFLIYFQGNSAPDKSGLPSDRFSAERTGGSVSTLTIQRTQQEDSAVYLCASSLHSARGNTIYFGEGSWLTVV.

The rearrangement joins TRBV6-6 to TRBJ1-1; D is possibly TRBD1 (5 bases). From germline, CDR1 is MNHNY and CDR2 SVGAGI (reference sequence). This CDR3 contains 16 residues. Trimming removed 6 bases at V and 1 base at J, with 18 bases between. The CDR3 spells CASSDKGLGANTEAFF. The CDR3 coding sequence is TGTGCCAGCAGCGACAAGGGGCTCGGAGCGAACACTGAAGCTTTCTTT.

This clone appeared a few times. The chain carries TRBV11-3 and TRBJ2-2; maybe TRBD2 (6 bases). CDR1 is SGHNT, CDR2 YENEEA, per germline. The CDR3 is made up of 12 amino acids. Trimming took off 7 bases at V and 7 bases at J, with 10 bases between the two ends. CDR3 nucleotides: TGTGCCAGCACCGTGGGGGGCGGGGAGCTGTTTTTT. Its protein product is CASTVGGGELFF.